This TCR beta chain was captured in a study of blood T cells in healthy people across ages. About the study: There was about one barcoded beta molecule captured by template switching per two T cells.

Combining a sample-barcoded 5' primer with a J-beta primer mix, a second PCR ran for roughly 7 to 12 cycles. A tag from a template-switch adaptor with 12 random nucleotides marked each cDNA molecule. Each sample yielded at least 2.5 million CDR3-containing paired-end reads. TCRdb ran MiXCR on the 5' RACE reads and lists one entry per CDR3 protein. The table has roughly 860,000 distinct CDR3 sequences, around two thirds seen once; the top ten hold 25% to 35%. V dropped 6 bases and J dropped 1 base, with 10 bases sitting between them. The length of the CDR3 is 14 residues. In germline, CDR1 is SEHNR, CDR2 FQNEAQ (reference sequence). RNA extraction gave at least 5 micrograms of total RNA per sample.

The sequencing sample was made of blood. The origin of this receptor is a man aged 25 to 45 in good health. The chain links TRBV7-9 to TRBJ1-5, with D uncertain. Here the CDR3 DNA reads TGTGCCAGCAGTCGCGACCCCAGCAATCAGCCCCAGCATTTT. Translation: CASSRDPSNQPQHF.